These 20 T cell receptor beta chains originate from one sample sequenced in a study of shared clonotypes between healthy human individuals. Assay: immunoSEQ multiplex PCR; the TCRdb copy retains only in-frame clones and omits some. This repertoire shows about 2 million clones, 85% to 95% found once; its top ten account for 0.1% to 0.15%. Sequencing was done on a sample of naive CD4+ T cells sorted from blood. Documented subset: CD45RA+ positively selected. Receptors were obtained from a man in his late teens or twenties in good health.

The V call is TRBV5-6, the J call TRBJ1-1; 8 nucleotides agree with TRBD1. CDR3 length: 16 residues. Losses at the gene ends were 3 bases for V and 3 bases for J; bases not matched to a gene: 10. CDR1 SGHDT and CDR2 YYEEEE come from the germline V gene. CDR3 sequence (DNA): TGTGCCAGCAGCTCAATCGAAGACAGGGGCGACACTGAAGCTTTCTTT. Protein: CASSSIEDRGDTEAFF.

This chain uses TRBV19 with TRBJ2-7, with D tentatively TRBD2 (7 bases). Germline V CDR1 and CDR2: LNHDA, SQIVND (reference sequence). CDR3 length equals 14 residues. Trimming removed 6 bases at V and 5 bases at J, with 17 bases between. The CDR3 bases are TGTGCCAGTAGCTCCGGGGAGGGGGGACACGAGCAGTACTTC. It yields the protein CASSSGEGGHEQYF. Complete variable domain (other parts from reference TRBV19 and TRBJ2-7): DGGITQSPKYLFRKEGQNVTLSCEQNLNHDAMYWYRQDPGQGLRLIYYSQIVNDFQKGDIAEGYSVSREKKESFPLTVTSAQKNPTAFYLCASSSGEGGHEQYFGPGTRLTVT.

The chain carries TRBV10-3 and TRBJ1-2, with D possibly matching TRBD1 (5 bases). The length of the CDR3 is 14 residues. Trimming left V 4 bases short and J 8 bases short, with 17 bases between. The V gene's germline CDR1 is ENHRY and CDR2 SYGVKD. The CDR3 loop is CAISVRQGTDGYTF. DNA for the CDR3: TGTGCCATCAGTGTAAGGCAGGGCACCGACGGCTACACCTTC.

This chain uses TRBV6-1 with TRBJ1-6; D might be TRBD1 (5 bases). Trimming removed 2 bases from V and 12 bases from J, with 14 bases in between. Germline CDR1 is MNHNS and CDR2 is SASEGT. The CDR3 is 14 amino acids. CDR3 coding DNA: TGTGCCAGCAGTGAATTCGGCAGTCAGGGACCCCTCCACTTT. It translates to CASSEFGSQGPLHF.

The chain has TRBV6-6 and TRBJ2-3; D may be TRBD1 or TRBD2 (6 bases each). Germline V gene data show CDR1 as MNHNY and CDR2 as SVGAGI (reference sequence). This CDR3 comprises 15 residues. Trimming removed 4 bases from V and 5 bases from J, with 16 bases in between. CDR3 region: CASSFGYGGLDTQYF. The CDR3 DNA sequence: TGTGCCAGCAGTTTTGGGTATGGGGGGCTAGATACGCAGTATTTT.

V gene TRBV6-5 combines with J gene TRBJ2-7; the match to TRBD1 covers 9 bases. Per the germline V gene, CDR1 is MNHEY and CDR2 is SVGAGI. Losses at the gene ends were 0 bases for V and 6 bases for J; bases not matched to a gene: 6. CDR3 size: 15 residues. As DNA, the CDR3 is TGTGCCAGCAGTTACTCCGGGACAGGGAACCGCGAGCAGTACTTC. Protein sequence: CASSYSGTGNREQYF.

V is TRBV6-5 and J is TRBJ2-7, with a tentative D call TRBD2 (6 bases). V was trimmed by 0 bases and J by 11 bases, leaving 17 bases between them. This CDR3 is built from 14 residues. Germline V CDR1 and CDR2: MNHEY, SVGAGI. The CDR3 sequence is CASSYSGPREMKYF. CDR3 nucleotides: TGTGCCAGCAGTTACTCCGGGCCCCGGGAGATGAAGTACTTC.

The chain employs TRBV6-6 and TRBJ1-6; TRBD1 matches 8 bases. Germline V gene lookup returns CDR1 MNHNY and CDR2 SVGAGI (reference sequence). This CDR3 contains 13 residues. V gave up 7 bases and J gave up 11 bases; unmatched junction bases: 7. In DNA form, the CDR3 reads TGTGCCAGCAACGGACAGGGCGAGACACCCCTCCACTTT. As protein: CASNGQGETPLHF.

The V and J genes are TRBV7-8 and TRBJ2-7, with 7 bases lining up with TRBD1. Germline V gives CDR1 SGHVS, CDR2 FQNEAQ. This CDR3 is built from 16 residues. The junction had 10 bases not matched to a gene; V was cut back by 3 bases and J by 2 bases. CDR3 residues: CASSFKQGIEPYEQYF. CDR3 coding DNA: TGTGCCAGCAGCTTTAAACAGGGGATAGAGCCCTACGAGCAGTACTTC.

CDR3 nucleotides: TGTGCCAGCAGGGGGACAGGGCTCTACGAGCAGTACTTC. Translating gives CASRGTGLYEQYF. The genes are TRBV28 and TRBJ2-7, with TRBD1 identical over 9 bases. V shed 6 bases and J 3 bases; nucleotides not matched to a gene: 3. The CDR3 sequence is 13 residues long. Germline V gene data show CDR1 as MDHEN and CDR2 as SYDVKM.

In its sample, this clone was seen once. This sequence joins TRBV5-1 and TRBJ2-2; TRBD1 is a possible D gene (5 bases). V lost 4 bases and J lost 1, with 17 bases in between. The CDR3 is 17 residues long. Looked up from germline, CDR1 is SGHRS and CDR2 is YFSETQ. The DNA for the CDR3 is TGCGCCAGCAGCACGGACGTGACAGTGATGAACACCGGGGAGCTGTTTTTT. Amino acid sequence: CASSTDVTVMNTGELFF.

The rearrangement links TRBV29-1 to TRBJ2-1; D assignment may be TRBD1 or TRBD2 (6 bases each). CDR1 and CDR2 from the germline V gene are SQVTM and ANQGSEA. The CDR3 covers 14 residues. V shed 1 base and J shed 11 bases, with 18 bases lying between them. The CDR3: CSVEGGPQGRQQFF. CDR3 in DNA: TGCAGCGTTGAAGGGGGACCCCAGGGGAGGCAGCAGTTCTTC.

V and J are TRBV5-6 and TRBJ2-3; D is perhaps TRBD1 or TRBD2 (5 bases each). Trimming shortened V by 5 bases and J by 0 bases, and 16 bases separated the two germline ends. The CDR3 runs to 16 residues. Germline CDR1 is SGHDT and CDR2 is YYEEEE. CDR3 sequence (DNA): TGTGCCAGCAGAACTCAAGGGGACGGTAGCACAGATACGCAGTATTTT. This gives the protein CASRTQGDGSTDTQYF.

This clone has just one count. The chain uses TRBV5-1 and TRBJ1-5; D unclear. The CDR3 extends over 16 amino acids. The germline gives CDR1 SGHRS, CDR2 YFSETQ. Trimming cost V 1 base and J 0 bases, with 11 bases left between them. Here the CDR3 reads CASSLLGRSSNQPQHF. The CDR3 DNA sequence: TGCGCCAGCAGCTTGTTGGGCAGGTCTAGCAATCAGCCCCAGCATTTT.

Points on this clone: This sample also contains other DNA sequences that code for the same CDR3. The rearrangement joins TRBV5-1 to TRBJ1-1; possible D gene TRBD1, 5 bases. Germline CDR1 is SGHRS and CDR2 is YFSETQ. V gave up 1 base and J gave up 4 bases, with 8 bases separating them. The CDR3 runs 13 residues. The DNA of the CDR3 is TGCGCCAGCAGCTTGACGGGGGGCACTGAAGCTTTCTTT. This translates into CASSLTGGTEAFF.

V gene TRBV5-1 combines with J gene TRBJ2-3; no definite D call. Trimming took off 4 bases at V and 3 bases at J, with 9 bases between the two ends. This CDR3 has 13 residues. From germline, CDR1 is SGHRS and CDR2 YFSETQ. The CDR3 bases are TGCGCCAGCAGCGCCGTCATAACAGATACGCAGTATTTT. It is translated as CASSAVITDTQYF.

V is TRBV19 and J is TRBJ1-5; a possible D gene is TRBD1 (6 bases). V was pared by 10 bases and J by 3 bases, with 19 bases between. In germline, CDR1 is LNHDA, CDR2 SQIVND (reference sequence). This CDR3 comprises 15 residues. The CDR3 spells CATLPGQLDNQPQHF. Here the CDR3 DNA reads TGTGCCACCTTGCCCGGACAGCTAGACAATCAGCCCCAGCATTTT.

The chain has TRBV7-8 and TRBJ2-2; D may be TRBD1 (5 bases). The V end lost 0 bases, the J end lost 1 base, and 12 bases lay between the germline ends. CDR1 and CDR2 from the germline V gene are SGHVS and FQNEAQ. The CDR3 has 17 amino acids. CDR3 sequence reads: CASSLAPRDGNTGELFF. The CDR3 bases are TGTGCCAGCAGCTTAGCTCCCAGGGATGGGAACACCGGGGAGCTGTTTTTT. Complete variable domain (other parts from reference TRBV7-8 and TRBJ2-2): GAGVSQSPRYKVAKRGQDVALRCDPISGHVSLFWYQQALGQGPEFLTYFQNEAQLDKSGLPSDRFFAERPEGSVSTLKIQRTQQEDSAVYLCASSLAPRDGNTGELFFGEGSRLTVL.

The V call is TRBV7-9, the J call TRBJ2-7, with 12 bases that match TRBD2. V shed 5 bases, J shed 0 bases, and the junction held 5 bases outside the gene matches. This CDR3 contains 16 residues. Germline loops: CDR1 SEHNR, CDR2 FQNEAQ (reference sequence). This CDR3 is CASSGTSGGISYEQYF. The CDR3 bases are TGTGCCAGCAGCGGTACTAGCGGGGGGATCTCCTACGAGCAGTACTTC.

The chain is built from TRBV7-2 and TRBJ1-5; no firm D call. The CDR3 consists of 13 residues. V was shortened by 5 bases and J by 5 bases, with 10 bases between the two germline ends. Germline CDR1 SGHTA, CDR2 FQGNSA. The CDR3 spells CASSPRWDQPQHF. The CDR3 nucleotides read TGTGCCAGCAGCCCCCGTTGGGATCAGCCCCAGCATTTT.